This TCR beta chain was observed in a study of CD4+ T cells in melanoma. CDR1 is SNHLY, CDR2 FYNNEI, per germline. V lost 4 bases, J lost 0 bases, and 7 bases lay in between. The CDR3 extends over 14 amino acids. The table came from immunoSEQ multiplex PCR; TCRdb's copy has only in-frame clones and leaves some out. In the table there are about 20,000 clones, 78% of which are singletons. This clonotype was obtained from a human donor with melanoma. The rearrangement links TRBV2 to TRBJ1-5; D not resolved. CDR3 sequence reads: CASSGRYSNQPQHF. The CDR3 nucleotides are TGTGCCAGCAGTGGCAGATATAGCAATCAGCCCCAGCATTTT.